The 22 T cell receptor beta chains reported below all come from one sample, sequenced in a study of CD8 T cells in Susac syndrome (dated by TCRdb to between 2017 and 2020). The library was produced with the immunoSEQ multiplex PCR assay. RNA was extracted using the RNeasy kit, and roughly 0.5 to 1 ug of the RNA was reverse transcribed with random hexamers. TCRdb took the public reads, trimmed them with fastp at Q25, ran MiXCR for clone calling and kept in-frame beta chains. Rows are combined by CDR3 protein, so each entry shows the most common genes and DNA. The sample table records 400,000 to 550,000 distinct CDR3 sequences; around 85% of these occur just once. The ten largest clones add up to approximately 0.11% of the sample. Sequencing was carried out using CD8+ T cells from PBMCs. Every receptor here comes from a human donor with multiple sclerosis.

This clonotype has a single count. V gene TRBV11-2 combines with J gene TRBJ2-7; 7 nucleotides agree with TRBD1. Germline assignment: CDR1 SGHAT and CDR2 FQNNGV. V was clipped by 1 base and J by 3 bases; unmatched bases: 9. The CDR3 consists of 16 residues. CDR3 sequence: CASSLVVETGLYEQYF. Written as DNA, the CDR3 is TGTGCCAGCAGCTTAGTTGTTGAGACAGGGCTCTACGAGCAGTACTTC.

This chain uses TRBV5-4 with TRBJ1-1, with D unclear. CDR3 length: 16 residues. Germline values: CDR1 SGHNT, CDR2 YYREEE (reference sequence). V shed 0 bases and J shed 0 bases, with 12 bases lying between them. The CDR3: CASSLEAALMNTEAFF. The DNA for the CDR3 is TGTGCCAGCAGCTTGGAGGCAGCCCTCATGAACACTGAAGCTTTCTTT.

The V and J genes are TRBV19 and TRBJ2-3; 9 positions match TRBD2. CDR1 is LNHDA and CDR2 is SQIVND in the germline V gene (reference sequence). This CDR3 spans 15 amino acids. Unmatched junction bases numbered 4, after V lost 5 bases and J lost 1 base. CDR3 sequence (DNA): TGTGCCAGTAGTCCATGGACTAGCGGCACAGATACGCAGTATTTT. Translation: CASSPWTSGTDTQYF.

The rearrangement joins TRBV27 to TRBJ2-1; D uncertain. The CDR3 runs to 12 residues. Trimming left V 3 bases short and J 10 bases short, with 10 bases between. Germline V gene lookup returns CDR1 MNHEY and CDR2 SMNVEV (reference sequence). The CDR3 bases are TGTGCCAGCAGTTTTGACGATGGAGAGCAGTTCTTC. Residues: CASSFDDGEQFF.

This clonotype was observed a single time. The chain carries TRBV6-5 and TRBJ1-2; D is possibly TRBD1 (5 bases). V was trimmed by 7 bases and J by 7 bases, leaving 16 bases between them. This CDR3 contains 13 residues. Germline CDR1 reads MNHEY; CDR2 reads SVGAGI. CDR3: CASTTGTTSGYTF. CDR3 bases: TGTGCCAGCACCACCGGGACGACAAGTGGCTACACCTTC.

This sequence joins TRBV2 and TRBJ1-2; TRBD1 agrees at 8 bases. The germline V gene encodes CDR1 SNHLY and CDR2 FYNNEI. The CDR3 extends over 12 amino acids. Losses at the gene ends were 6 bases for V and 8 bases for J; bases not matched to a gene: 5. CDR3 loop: CASRWTGNGYTF. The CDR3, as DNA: TGTGCCAGCAGGTGGACAGGGAACGGCTACACCTTC. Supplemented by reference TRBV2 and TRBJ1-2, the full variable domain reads EPEVTQTPSHQVTQMGQEVILRCVPISNHLYFYWYRQILGQKVEFLVSFYNNEISEKSEIFDDQFSVERPDGSNFTLKIRSTKLEDSAMYFCASRWTGNGYTFGSGTRLTVV.

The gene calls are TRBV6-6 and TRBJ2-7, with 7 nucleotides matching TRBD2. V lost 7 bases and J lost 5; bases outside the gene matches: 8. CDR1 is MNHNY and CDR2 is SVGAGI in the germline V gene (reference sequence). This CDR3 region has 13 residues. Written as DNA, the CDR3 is TGTGCCAGCACCCTAGGGAGGGGCCACGAGCAGTACTTC. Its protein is CASTLGRGHEQYF.

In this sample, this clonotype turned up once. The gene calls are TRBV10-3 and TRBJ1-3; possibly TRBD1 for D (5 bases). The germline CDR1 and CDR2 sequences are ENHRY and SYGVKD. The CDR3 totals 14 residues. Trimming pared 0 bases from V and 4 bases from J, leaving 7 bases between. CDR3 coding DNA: TGTGCCATCAGTGAGTCGGCAGGGGGAAACACCATATATTTT. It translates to CAISESAGGNTIYF.

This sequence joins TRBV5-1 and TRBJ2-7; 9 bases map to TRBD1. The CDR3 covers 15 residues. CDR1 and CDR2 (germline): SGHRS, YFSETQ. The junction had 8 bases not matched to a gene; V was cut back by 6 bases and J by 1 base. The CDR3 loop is CASTSPDRGSYEQYF. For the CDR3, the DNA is TGCGCCAGCACATCCCCGGACAGGGGATCCTACGAGCAGTACTTC.

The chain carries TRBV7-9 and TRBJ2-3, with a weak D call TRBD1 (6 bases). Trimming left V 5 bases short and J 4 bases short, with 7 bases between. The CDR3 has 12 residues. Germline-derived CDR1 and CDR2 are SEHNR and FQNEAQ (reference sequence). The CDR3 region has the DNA TGTGCCAGCAGCACAGGGCCAGATACGCAGTATTTT. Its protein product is CASSTGPDTQYF.

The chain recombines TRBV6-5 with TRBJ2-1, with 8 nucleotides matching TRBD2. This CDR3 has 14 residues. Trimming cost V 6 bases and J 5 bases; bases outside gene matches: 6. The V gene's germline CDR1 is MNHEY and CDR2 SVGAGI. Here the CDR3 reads CASRLRGGNNEQFF. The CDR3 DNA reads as TGTGCCAGCAGGCTCCGGGGGGGCAACAATGAGCAGTTCTTC.

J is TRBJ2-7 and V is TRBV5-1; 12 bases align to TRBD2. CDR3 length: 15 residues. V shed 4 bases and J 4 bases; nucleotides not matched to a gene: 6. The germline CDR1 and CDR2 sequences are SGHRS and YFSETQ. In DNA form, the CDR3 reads TGCGCCAGCAGCGAATGGACTAGCGGGATGTACGAGCAGTACTTC. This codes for CASSEWTSGMYEQYF.

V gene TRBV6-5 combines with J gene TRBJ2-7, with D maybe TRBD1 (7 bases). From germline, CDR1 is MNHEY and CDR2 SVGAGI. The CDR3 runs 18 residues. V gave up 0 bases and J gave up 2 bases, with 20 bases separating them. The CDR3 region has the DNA TGTGCCAGCAGTTACTCGAGTTGGTCAGGGGGGAAGACCTACGAGCAGTACTTC. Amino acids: CASSYSSWSGGKTYEQYF.

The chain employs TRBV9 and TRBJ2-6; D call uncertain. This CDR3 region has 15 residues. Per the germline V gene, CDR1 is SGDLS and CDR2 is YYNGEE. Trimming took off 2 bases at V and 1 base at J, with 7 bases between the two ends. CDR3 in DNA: TGTGCCAGCAGCGTGTACCGTTCTGGGGCCAACGTCCTGACTTTC. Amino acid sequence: CASSVYRSGANVLTF.

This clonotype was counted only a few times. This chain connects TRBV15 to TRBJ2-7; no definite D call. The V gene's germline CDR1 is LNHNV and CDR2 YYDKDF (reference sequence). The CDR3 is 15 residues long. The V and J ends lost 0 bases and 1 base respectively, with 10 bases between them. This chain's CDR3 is CATSRERIQSYEQYF. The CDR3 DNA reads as TGTGCCACCAGCAGAGAGAGGATTCAGTCCTACGAGCAGTACTTC.

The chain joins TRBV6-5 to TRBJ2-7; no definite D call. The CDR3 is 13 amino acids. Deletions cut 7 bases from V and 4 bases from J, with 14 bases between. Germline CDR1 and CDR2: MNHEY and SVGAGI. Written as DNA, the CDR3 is TGTGCCAGCATGAGTCAGGCCGTATACGAGCAGTACTTC. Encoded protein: CASMSQAVYEQYF.

The CDR3 is CASSVTGTGQETQYF. CDR3 bases: TGTGCCAGCAGCGTAACTGGGACAGGGCAAGAGACCCAGTACTTC. The chain employs TRBV5-4 and TRBJ2-5; TRBD1 aligns across 9 bases. V shed 4 bases, J shed 2 bases, and the junction held 6 bases outside the gene matches. The V gene's germline CDR1 is SGHNT and CDR2 YYREEE (reference sequence). This CDR3 has 15 amino acids. Using reference TRBV5-4 and TRBJ2-5 for the parts outside the CDR3, the full variable domain is ETGVTQSPTHLIKTRGQQVTLRCSSQSGHNTVSWYQQALGQGPQFIFQYYREEENGRGNFPPRFSGLQFPNYSSELNVNALELDDSALYLCASSVTGTGQETQYFGPGTRLLVL.

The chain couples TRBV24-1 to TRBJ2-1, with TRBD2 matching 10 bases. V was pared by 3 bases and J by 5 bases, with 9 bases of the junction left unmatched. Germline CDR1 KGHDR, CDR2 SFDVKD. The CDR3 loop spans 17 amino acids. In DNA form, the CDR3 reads TGTGCCACCAGTGATGGCGCGCTAGCGGGAGCCCACAATGAGCAGTTCTTC. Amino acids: CATSDGALAGAHNEQFF.

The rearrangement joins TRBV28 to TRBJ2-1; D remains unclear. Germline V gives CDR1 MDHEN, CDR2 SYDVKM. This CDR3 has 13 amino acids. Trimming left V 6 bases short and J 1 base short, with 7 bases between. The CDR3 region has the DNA TGTGCCAGCAGGGTCCCTTCCTACAATGAGCAGTTCTTC. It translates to CASRVPSYNEQFF.

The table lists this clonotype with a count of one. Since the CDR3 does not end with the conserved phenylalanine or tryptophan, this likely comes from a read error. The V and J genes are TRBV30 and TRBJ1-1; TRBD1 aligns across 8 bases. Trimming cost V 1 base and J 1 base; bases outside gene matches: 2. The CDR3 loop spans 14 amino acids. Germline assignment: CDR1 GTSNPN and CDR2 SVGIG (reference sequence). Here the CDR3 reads CAWSGGTGNTEAFS. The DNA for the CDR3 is TGTGCCTGGAGTGGAGGGACAGGGAACACTGAAGCTTTCTCT.

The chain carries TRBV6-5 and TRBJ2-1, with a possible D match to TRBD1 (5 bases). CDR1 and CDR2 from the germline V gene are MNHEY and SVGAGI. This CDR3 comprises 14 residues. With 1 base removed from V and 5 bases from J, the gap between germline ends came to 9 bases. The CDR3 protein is CASSYFGANNEQFF. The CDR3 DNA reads TGTGCCAGCAGTTACTTTGGGGCCAACAATGAGCAGTTCTTC.

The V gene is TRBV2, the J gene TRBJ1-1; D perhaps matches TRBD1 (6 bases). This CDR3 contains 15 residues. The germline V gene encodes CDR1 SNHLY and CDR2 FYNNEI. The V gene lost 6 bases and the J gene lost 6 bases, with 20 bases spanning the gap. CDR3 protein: CASSLVQGSKAEAFF. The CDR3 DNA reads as TGTGCCAGCAGCCTTGTACAGGGCTCAAAGGCTGAAGCTTTCTTT.